Listed here are 30 T cell receptor beta chains from one sample, sequenced in a study of T cell responses to AZD1222 COVID-19 vaccine. The repertoire was sequenced with immunoSEQ multiplex PCR; TCRdb's copy has only in-frame clones and lacks some. The sample records 100,000 to 150,000 clones, around 84% being singletons. The sequences come from peripheral blood, collected 28 days after the second AZD1222 dose. The source of these receptors is an adult who received the AZD1222 COVID-19 vaccine.

The chain links TRBV6-5 to TRBJ1-1; D call uncertain. Deletions cut 5 bases from V and 0 bases from J, with 10 bases between. The CDR3 runs 14 residues. In germline, CDR1 is MNHEY, CDR2 SVGAGI. The CDR3 DNA sequence: TGTGCCAGCAGTCGGACGGGGATGAACACTGAAGCTTTCTTT. Its translation: CASSRTGMNTEAFF.

The chain links TRBV7-3 to TRBJ2-1; 9 bases map to TRBD2. V lost 1 base and J lost 6; bases outside the gene matches: 7. The CDR3 length is 16 residues. Germline V gene sequence: CDR1 SGHTA, CDR2 FQGTGA. In DNA, the CDR3 is TGTGCCAGCAGCTTAAGAGGGACTAGCTTTCGCAATGAGCAGTTCTTC. Its protein is CASSLRGTSFRNEQFF.

The rearrangement joins TRBV12-3 or TRBV12-4 to TRBJ1-1; no firm D call. The V gene lost 3 bases and the J gene lost 3 bases, with 8 bases spanning the gap. This CDR3 contains 13 residues. CDR3 amino acids: CASSLDPYTEAFF. The CDR3 coding sequence is TGTGCCAGCAGTTTGGACCCCTACACTGAAGCTTTCTTT.

The V and J genes are TRBV11-2 and TRBJ2-7; 7 bases map to TRBD1. Germline trimming cut 0 bases from V and 1 base from J; bases unmatched to any gene: 3. Looked up from germline, CDR1 is SGHAT and CDR2 is FQNNGV. The CDR3 contains 15 residues. This CDR3 is CASSLERGPSYEQYF. Here the CDR3 DNA reads TGTGCCAGCAGCTTAGAGAGGGGGCCGTCCTACGAGCAGTACTTC.

The rearrangement joins TRBV6-2 or TRBV6-3 to TRBJ2-2; 7 bases match TRBD1. The V gene's germline CDR1 is MNHEY and CDR2 SVGEGT. The CDR3 spans 14 residues. Losses at the gene ends were 3 bases for V and 7 bases for J; bases not matched to a gene: 5. The CDR3 DNA is TGTGCCAGCAGTTATTGGACAGGCGTCGGGGAGCTGTTTTTT. Its translation: CASSYWTGVGELFF.

This chain uses TRBV9 with TRBJ2-7; D unresolved. The ends were cut back, 3 bases at V and 5 bases at J, with 12 bases in the middle. In germline, CDR1 is SGDLS, CDR2 YYNGEE. This CDR3 is 13 amino acids long. CDR3 residues: CASSEAPRNEQYF. CDR3 in DNA: TGTGCCAGCAGCGAGGCCCCCAGGAACGAGCAGTACTTC.

The CDR3 spells CASSPRQGMNTEAFF. The CDR3 DNA follows: TGTGCCAGCAGCCCTAGACAGGGAATGAACACTGAAGCTTTCTTT. The chain is built from TRBV7-9 and TRBJ1-1, with TRBD1 matching 7 bases. V lost 5 bases, J lost 0 bases, and 6 bases stayed unmatched. The CDR3 totals 15 residues. Germline V gene lookup returns CDR1 SEHNR and CDR2 FQNEAQ (reference sequence).

This chain joins TRBV12-3 or TRBV12-4 and TRBJ1-3, with a weak D call TRBD1 (6 bases). CDR3 length equals 13 residues. With 6 bases removed from V and 4 bases from J, the gap between germline ends came to 10 bases. In nucleotides, the CDR3 is TGTGCCAGCAGAGGACAGTTCGGAAACACCATATATTTT. Residues: CASRGQFGNTIYF.

The chain has TRBV7-2 and TRBJ1-1; the D is unclear. Germline-derived CDR1 and CDR2 are SGHTA and FQGNSA. With 5 bases removed from V and 2 bases from J, the gap between germline ends came to 12 bases. The CDR3 consists of 14 residues. The CDR3 protein is CASSPVRVNTEAFF. The CDR3 DNA sequence: TGTGCCAGCAGCCCGGTTCGAGTTAACACTGAAGCTTTCTTT.

This clone has only one observation. V gene TRBV21-1 combines with J gene TRBJ1-1. TRBV21-1 is a recognized pseudogene. This CDR3 region has 17 residues. CDR3 protein: CASSTQRKLRGNTEAFF. CDR3 in DNA: TGTGCCAGCAGCACTCAACGTAAGCTTCGGGGAAACACTGAAGCTTTCTTT.

The genes are TRBV6-5 and TRBJ1-2; D may be TRBD1 (5 bases). In germline, CDR1 is MNHEY, CDR2 SVGAGI. V dropped 6 bases and J dropped 4 bases, with 12 bases sitting between them. This CDR3 is 13 amino acids long. The CDR3 region is CASSQGPIYGYTF. The CDR3 bases are TGTGCCAGCAGCCAGGGACCGATCTATGGCTACACCTTC.

This clone was recorded once. This chain uses TRBV5-1 with TRBJ2-2; D perhaps matches TRBD1 (5 bases). CDR1 and CDR2 (germline): SGHRS, YFSETQ. Between the trimmed V and J ends, which lost 4 bases and 3 bases, there was a span of 13 bases. The length of the CDR3 is 15 residues. The CDR3 spells CASSTREWYTGELFF. The CDR3 bases are TGCGCCAGCAGCACCAGGGAATGGTACACCGGGGAGCTGTTTTTT.

The chain employs TRBV18 and TRBJ1-2; no definite D call. Germline CDR1 is KGHSH and CDR2 is LQKENI. Deletions cut 6 bases from V and 4 bases from J, with 15 bases between. CDR3 length equals 14 residues. CDR3 in DNA: TGTGCCAGCTCTCTCGGAGGGTCGGGCTATGGCTACACCTTC. Protein: CASSLGGSGYGYTF.

The rearrangement uses TRBV20-1 and TRBJ2-5, with unresolved D. The length of the CDR3 is 11 residues. Germline V gene sequence: CDR1 DFQATT, CDR2 SNEGSKA (reference sequence). V was trimmed by 4 bases and J by 4 bases, leaving 7 bases between them. The DNA for the CDR3 is TGCAGTGCTATATGGGGAGAGACCCAGTACTTC. This encodes CSAIWGETQYF.

The rearrangement uses TRBV5-6 and TRBJ2-1; D is unresolved. CDR3 length equals 14 residues. The V gene's germline CDR1 is SGHDT and CDR2 YYEEEE. V was cut by 1 base and J by 2 bases, with 7 bases left in between. The CDR3 region is CASSLISTYNEQFF. CDR3 sequence (DNA): TGTGCCAGCAGCTTGATCAGCACCTACAATGAGCAGTTCTTC. Full variable domain (missing parts from reference TRBV5-6 and TRBJ2-1): DAGVTQSPTHLIKTRGQQVTLRCSPKSGHDTVSWYQQALGQGPQFIFQYYEEEERQRGNFPDRFSGHQFPNYSSELNVNALLLGDSALYLCASSLISTYNEQFFGPGTRLTVL.

The chain joins TRBV19 to TRBJ2-3; D ambiguous. V was shortened by 5 bases and J by 2 bases, with 11 bases between the two germline ends. Germline V CDR1 and CDR2: LNHDA, SQIVND (reference sequence). The CDR3 extends over 14 amino acids. This CDR3 reads CASSPDGFTDTQYF. The CDR3 DNA follows: TGTGCCAGTAGTCCCGACGGTTTCACAGATACGCAGTATTTT.

The J gene is TRBJ2-7, the V gene TRBV10-3; TRBD2 might be the D (6 bases). Germline CDR1 and CDR2: ENHRY and SYGVKD. V shed 6 bases and J shed 5 bases, with 23 bases lying between them. The CDR3 extends over 16 amino acids. Here the CDR3 reads CAISGGTQREEDEQYF. In DNA form, the CDR3 reads TGTGCCATCAGCGGTGGTACACAGAGGGAGGAGGACGAGCAGTACTTC.

The gene calls are TRBV12-3 or TRBV12-4 and TRBJ2-7, with no clear D. The CDR3 spans 13 residues. Trimming took 1 base from V and 1 from J, leaving 5 bases between them. The CDR3 protein is CASSLGRSYEQYF. As DNA, the CDR3 is TGTGCCAGCAGTTTAGGGAGATCCTACGAGCAGTACTTC.

The rearrangement joins TRBV10-1 to TRBJ2-1; no reliable D call. Trimming shortened V by 8 bases and J by 4 bases, and 6 bases separated the two germline ends. The CDR3 loop spans 11 amino acids. Germline V gene data show CDR1 as WNHNN and CDR2 as SYGVQD (reference sequence). CDR3 coding DNA: TGCGCCAGCGGCCAGTACAATGAGCAGTTCTTC. This gives the protein CASGQYNEQFF.

This clone has more than one count but fewer than ten. V gene TRBV3-1 (or the pseudogene TRBV3-2) combines with J gene TRBJ1-2, with a possible D match to TRBD1 (5 bases). CDR3 length: 15 amino acids. The V end was cut by 4 bases, the J end by 0 bases, with 12 bases between. CDR1 and CDR2 (germline): LGHDT, YNNKEL (reference sequence). CDR3 protein: CASSPIWGANYGYTF. The CDR3, as DNA: TGTGCCAGCAGCCCTATTTGGGGCGCTAACTATGGCTACACCTTC.

Here the CDR3 DNA reads TGTGCCAGCAGTACTGGGACAGTCTACAATGAGCAGTTCTTC. Amino acid sequence: CASSTGTVYNEQFF. The chain combines TRBV6-2 or TRBV6-3 with TRBJ2-1, with 7 bases matching TRBD1. Germline CDR1 reads MNHEY; CDR2 reads SVGEGT. J gave up 3 bases and V 5 bases, and 4 bases lay outside the gene matches. There are 14 residues in the CDR3.

V and J are TRBV4-1 and TRBJ2-5, with D possibly being TRBD2 (5 bases). In germline, CDR1 is MGHRA, CDR2 YSYEKL. Deletions cut 1 base from V and 2 bases from J, with 20 bases between. CDR3 length: 18 residues. The CDR3 reads CASSQAPKQSTRQETQYF. Here the CDR3 DNA reads TGCGCCAGCAGCCAAGCGCCGAAACAGAGCACTAGGCAAGAGACCCAGTACTTC.

The chain recombines TRBV4-1 with TRBJ1-4; no firm D call. This CDR3 has 15 amino acids. Germline-derived CDR1 and CDR2 are MGHRA and YSYEKL. The V end lost 1 base, the J end lost 4 bases, and 10 bases lay between the germline ends. CDR3 nucleotides: TGCGCCAGCAGCCAAGGCCGACTAGTTAATGAAAAACTGTTTTTT. Its translation: CASSQGRLVNEKLFF.

The J gene is TRBJ1-4, the V gene TRBV9; no firm D call. V was cut by 0 bases and J by 5 bases, with 5 bases left in between. Per the germline V gene, CDR1 is SGDLS and CDR2 is YYNGEE. CDR3 length: 13 residues. The CDR3 region has the DNA TGTGCCAGCAGCGTAGTCCCCAATGAAAAACTGTTTTTT. Translated: CASSVVPNEKLFF.

The chain combines TRBV4-3 with TRBJ1-1; D is undetermined. Deletions cut 0 bases from V and 1 base from J, with 9 bases between. The CDR3 consists of 15 residues. From germline, CDR1 is LGHNA and CDR2 YSLEER. Here the CDR3 DNA reads TGCGCCAGCAGCCAAGATATGTTCGGGAACACTGAAGCTTTCTTT. This translates into CASSQDMFGNTEAFF.

This clone was detected only a few times. The rearrangement joins TRBV2 to TRBJ2-2, with unresolved D. The CDR3 has 13 amino acids. Per the germline V gene, CDR1 is SNHLY and CDR2 is FYNNEI. Trimming took 11 bases from V and 1 from J, leaving 11 bases between them. Here the CDR3 DNA reads TGTGCCTCCCAAGAGCGGAACACCGGGGAGCTGTTTTTT. It specifies CASQERNTGELFF.

The rearrangement links TRBV10-3 to TRBJ1-4; D is undetermined. Germline V CDR1 and CDR2: ENHRY, SYGVKD. This CDR3 comprises 12 residues. The germline V and J ends were trimmed by 3 bases and 8 bases, with 7 bases remaining between them. CDR3 sequence (DNA): TGTGCCATCAGTGACTGGAGCGAAAAACTGTTTTTT. Amino acids: CAISDWSEKLFF.

This clone is a singleton in its sample. This chain links TRBV7-2 with TRBJ1-1; weak D call: TRBD1 (6 bases). The V end was cut by 5 bases, the J end by 6 bases, with 13 bases between. The CDR3 contains 13 residues. CDR1 is SGHTA and CDR2 is FQGNSA in the germline V gene. The CDR3 sequence: CASSPRGVAEAFF. The CDR3, as DNA: TGTGCCAGCAGCCCCAGGGGCGTCGCTGAAGCTTTCTTT.

The chain has TRBV6-6 and TRBJ2-7; D is perhaps TRBD2 (6 bases). V shed 2 bases and J shed 4 bases, with 15 bases lying between them. Germline CDR1 is MNHNY and CDR2 is SVGAGI (reference sequence). The CDR3 is 15 residues long. CDR3 residues: CASSYRGGSRYEQYF. The CDR3 nucleotides read TGTGCCAGCAGTTACCGTGGAGGGAGCAGGTACGAGCAGTACTTC.

The rearrangement links TRBV29-1 to TRBJ1-1; D is unclear. This CDR3 is built from 13 residues. With 3 bases removed from V and 0 bases from J, the gap between germline ends came to 8 bases. Germline V lookup: CDR1 SQVTM, CDR2 ANQGSEA. The CDR3 is CSVEVKMNTEAFF. DNA for the CDR3: TGCAGCGTTGAGGTTAAGATGAACACTGAAGCTTTCTTT.